The TCR beta chain under discussion was sequenced for a study of T cell responses to AZD1222 COVID-19 vaccine. Points from the study as a whole: Researchers took repertoire samples only after the peak T cell response had come. The donor group comprised mostly white British people and more females; the analysis possibly underestimated clonal diversity.

V was trimmed by 5 bases and J by 10 bases, leaving 12 bases between them. CDR3 size: 11 residues. Concerning this clone itself: Its matching antigen is unknown.

Using immunoSEQ multiplex PCR, the repertoire was profiled, and TCRdb retains in-frame clones only, with some absent. The data hold 120,000 or so clones, with about 88% observed a single time. The rearrangement joins TRBV12-3 or TRBV12-4 to TRBJ2-7, with TRBD2 as a possible D gene (5 bases). Material: peripheral blood, obtained on day 0 of AZD1222 vaccination. The clonotype originates from an adult in good health. CDR3 bases: TGTGCCAGCAGTCGAGGGTACACCCAGTACTTC. Translation gives CASSRGYTQYF.